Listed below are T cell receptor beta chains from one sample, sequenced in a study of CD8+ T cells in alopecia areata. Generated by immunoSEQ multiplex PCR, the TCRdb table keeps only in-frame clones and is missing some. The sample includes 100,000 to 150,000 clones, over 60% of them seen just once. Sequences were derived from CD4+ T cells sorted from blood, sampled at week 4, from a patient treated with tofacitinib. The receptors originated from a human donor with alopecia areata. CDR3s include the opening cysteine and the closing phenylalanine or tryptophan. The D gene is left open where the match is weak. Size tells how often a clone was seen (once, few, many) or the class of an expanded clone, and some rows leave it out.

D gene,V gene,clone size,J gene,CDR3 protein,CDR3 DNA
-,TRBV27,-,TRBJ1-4,CASKRPGPTNEKLFF,TGTGCCAGCAAGAGGCCCGGGCCAACTAATGAAAAACTGTTTTTT
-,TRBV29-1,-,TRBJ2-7,CSVGVGLEQYF,TGCAGCGTTGGAGTAGGGCTCGAGCAGTACTTC
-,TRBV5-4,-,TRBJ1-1,CASRYGEGSYTEAFF,TGTGCCAGCAGATACGGAGAGGGGTCCTACACTGAAGCTTTCTTT
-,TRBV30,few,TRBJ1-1,CAWSVMTDAAEAFF,TGTGCCTGGAGTGTCATGACAGACGCCGCCGAAGCTTTCTTT
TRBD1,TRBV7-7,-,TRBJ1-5,CASSPQGAQPQHF,TGTGCCAGCAGTCCCCAGGGGGCCCAGCCCCAGCATTTT
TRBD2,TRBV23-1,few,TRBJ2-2,CASSHKLAGGPSTGELFF,TGCGCCAGCAGTCATAAACTAGCGGGGGGGCCTTCGACCGGGGAGCTGTTTTTT
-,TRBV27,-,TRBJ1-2,CASSLVRSSGYTF,TGTGCCAGCAGTTTGGTCAGGAGTTCAGGCTACACCTTC
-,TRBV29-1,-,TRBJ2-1,CSWQGGGNEQFF,TGCAGCTGGCAGGGGGGCGGGAATGAGCAGTTCTTC
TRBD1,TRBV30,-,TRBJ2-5,CAWSVQGAKTQYF,TGTGCCTGGAGTGTGCAGGGGGCAAAGACCCAGTACTTC
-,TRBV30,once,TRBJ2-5,CAWGTEILETQYF,TGTGCCTGGGGGACGGAAATCTTAGAGACCCAGTACTTC
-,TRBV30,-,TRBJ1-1,CAWSPGQNTEAFF,TGTGCCTGGAGCCCGGGACAGAACACTGAAGCTTTCTTT
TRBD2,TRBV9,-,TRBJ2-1,CASSGAWREVVNEQFF,TGTGCCAGCAGCGGCGCGTGGCGGGAGGTCGTCAATGAGCAGTTCTTC
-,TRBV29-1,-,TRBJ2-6,CSVDTSSGANVLTF,TGCAGCGTTGATACTAGCTCTGGGGCCAACGTCCTGACTTTC
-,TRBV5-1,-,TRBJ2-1,CASSLAGASYNEQFF,TGCGCCAGCAGCTTGGCCGGGGCGTCCTACAATGAGCAGTTCTTC
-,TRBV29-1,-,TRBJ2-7,CSVRLGTGLYEQYF,TGCAGCGTCCGCTTGGGGACGGGGCTTTACGAGCAGTACTTC
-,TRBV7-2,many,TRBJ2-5,CASSPDAGQRRAQYF,TGTGCCAGCAGCCCAGACGCCGGACAAAGGAGGGCCCAGTACTTC
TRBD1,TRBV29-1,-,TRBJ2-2,CSGWTGQAAGELFF,TGCAGCGGGTGGACAGGGCAAGCAGCCGGGGAGCTGTTTTTT
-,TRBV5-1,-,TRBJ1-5,CASSLGDDQPQHF,TGCGCCAGCAGCTTGGGGGACGACCAGCCCCAGCATTTT
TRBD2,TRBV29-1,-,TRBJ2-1,CSVGLAGVNNEQFF,TGCAGCGTTGGACTAGCGGGGGTAAACAATGAGCAGTTCTTC
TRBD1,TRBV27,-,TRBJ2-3,CASSFWDRVDTDTQYF,TGTGCCAGCAGCTTCTGGGACAGGGTCGATACAGATACGCAGTATTTT
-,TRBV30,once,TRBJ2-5,CAWSVWGARGQETQYF,TGTGCCTGGAGTGTTTGGGGGGCGCGGGGCCAAGAGACCCAGTACTTC
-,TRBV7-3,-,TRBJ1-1,CASSRGRNTEAFF,TGTGCCAGCAGCCGCGGACGAAACACTGAAGCTTTCTTT
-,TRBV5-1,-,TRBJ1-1,CASSLERAGTEAFF,TGCGCCAGCAGCTTGGAGCGGGCCGGCACTGAAGCTTTCTTT
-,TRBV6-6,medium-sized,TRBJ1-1,CASILAGSTEAFF,TGTGCCAGCATATTGGCGGGGTCCACTGAAGCTTTCTTT
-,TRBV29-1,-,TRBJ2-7,CSVGLAGRGEQYF,TGCAGCGTGGGGCTGGCAGGGAGAGGCGAGCAGTACTTC
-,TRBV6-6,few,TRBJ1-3,CASTYADTIYF,TGTGCCAGCACTTACGCGGACACCATATATTTT
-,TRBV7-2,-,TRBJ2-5,CASSSRTISGSQYF,TGTGCCAGCAGCTCCCGGACTATCTCGGGGTCCCAGTACTTC
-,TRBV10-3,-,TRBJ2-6,CAISPGAQQRSLSGANVLTF,TGTGCCATCAGTCCGGGAGCGCAGCAGAGATCCCTCTCTGGGGCCAACGTCCTGACTTTC
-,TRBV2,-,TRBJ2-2,CASSELQNTGELFF,TGTGCCAGCAGTGAACTACAGAACACCGGGGAGCTGTTTTTT
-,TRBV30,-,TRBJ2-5,CAWAPGQQETQYF,TGTGCCTGGGCCCCTGGACAGCAAGAGACCCAGTACTTC
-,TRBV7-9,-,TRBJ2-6,CASNPPRTATSGANVLTF,TGTGCCAGCAATCCCCCCCGGACAGCAACCTCTGGGGCCAACGTCCTGACTTTC
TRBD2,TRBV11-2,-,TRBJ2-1,CASSSFGGGLNEQFF,TGTGCCAGCAGCTCCTTTGGGGGAGGGCTGAATGAGCAGTTCTTC
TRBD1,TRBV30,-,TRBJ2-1,CAWSSGQGRNEQFF,TGTGCCTGGAGTTCGGGACAGGGGCGGAATGAGCAGTTCTTC
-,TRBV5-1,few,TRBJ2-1,CASSFDGPYNEQFF,TGCGCCAGCAGCTTTGACGGCCCCTACAATGAGCAGTTCTTC
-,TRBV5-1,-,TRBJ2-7,CASPGHQYF,TGCGCCAGCCCGGGACACCAGTACTTC
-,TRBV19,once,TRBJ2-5,CASSATETQYF,TGTGCCAGTAGTGCTACAGAGACCCAGTACTTC
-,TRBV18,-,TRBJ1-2,CASSPGDYGYTF,TGTGCCAGCTCACCAGGGGACTATGGCTACACCTTC
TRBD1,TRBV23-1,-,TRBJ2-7,CASSQSFLGQGIYEQYF,TGCGCCAGCAGTCAATCATTTTTGGGACAGGGGATCTACGAGCAGTACTTC
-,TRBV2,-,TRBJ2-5,CASSIASNQETQYF,TGTGCCAGCAGTATTGCGTCTAACCAAGAGACCCAGTACTTC
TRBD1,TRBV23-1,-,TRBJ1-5,CASSHRTGSFQPQHF,TGCGCCAGCAGTCACCGGACAGGGTCCTTTCAGCCCCAGCATTTT
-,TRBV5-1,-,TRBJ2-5,CASSLRQTQYF,TGCGCCAGCAGCTTGAGGCAGACCCAGTACTTC
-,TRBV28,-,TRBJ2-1,CASSLTAYNEQFF,TGTGCCAGCAGTTTGACCGCCTACAATGAGCAGTTCTTC
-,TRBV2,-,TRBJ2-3,CASTTDTDTQYF,TGTGCCAGCACTACGGACACAGATACGCAGTATTTT
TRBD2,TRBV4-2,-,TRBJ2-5,CASSQDFQAGGRETQYF,TGTGCCAGCAGCCAAGATTTCCAAGCGGGGGGGCGAGAGACCCAGTACTTC
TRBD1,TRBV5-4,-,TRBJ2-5,CASSAGTAQETQYF,TGTGCCAGCAGTGCTGGGACAGCCCAAGAGACCCAGTACTTC
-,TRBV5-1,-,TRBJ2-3,CASSPRVGDTQYF,TGCGCCAGCAGCCCCCGAGTGGGGGATACGCAGTATTTT
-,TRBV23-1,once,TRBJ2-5,CASSQMVQQETQYF,TGCGCCAGCAGTCAAATGGTTCAGCAAGAGACCCAGTACTTC
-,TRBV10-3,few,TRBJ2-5,CATLDGVDQETQYF,TGTGCCACCTTAGATGGGGTGGACCAAGAGACCCAGTACTTC
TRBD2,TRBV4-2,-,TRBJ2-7,CASSQDFGEAGGPHEQYF,TGTGCCAGCAGCCAAGATTTCGGGGAAGCGGGGGGGCCCCACGAGCAGTACTTC